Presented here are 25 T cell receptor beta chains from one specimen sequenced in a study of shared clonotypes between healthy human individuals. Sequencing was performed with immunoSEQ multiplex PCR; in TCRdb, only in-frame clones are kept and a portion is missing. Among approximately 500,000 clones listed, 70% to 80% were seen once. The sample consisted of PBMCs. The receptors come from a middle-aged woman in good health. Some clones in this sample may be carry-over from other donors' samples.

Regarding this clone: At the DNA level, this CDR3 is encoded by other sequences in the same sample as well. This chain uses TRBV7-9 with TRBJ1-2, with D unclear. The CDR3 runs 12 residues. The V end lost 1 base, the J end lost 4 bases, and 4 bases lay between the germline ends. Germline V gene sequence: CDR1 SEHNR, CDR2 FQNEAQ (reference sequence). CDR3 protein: CASSLEGYGYTF. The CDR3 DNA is TGTGCCAGCAGCTTAGAAGGCTATGGCTACACCTTC.

The CDR3 DNA reads TGTGCCAGCAGCCCCTCCGGGACTAGCGGGATCAACGAGCAGTACTTC. Translated: CASSPSGTSGINEQYF. The gene calls are TRBV4-2 and TRBJ2-7; 13 bases map to TRBD2. J gave up 5 bases and V 4 bases, and 8 bases lay outside the gene matches. This CDR3 comprises 16 residues. Germline lookup yields CDR1 LGHNA and CDR2 YNFKEQ.

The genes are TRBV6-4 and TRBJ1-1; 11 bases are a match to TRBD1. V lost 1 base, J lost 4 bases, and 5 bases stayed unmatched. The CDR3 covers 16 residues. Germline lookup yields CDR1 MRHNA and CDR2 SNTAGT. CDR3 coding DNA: TGTGCCAGCAGTGACTTGCCGGGACAGGGGGGCACTGAAGCTTTCTTT. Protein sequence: CASSDLPGQGGTEAFF.

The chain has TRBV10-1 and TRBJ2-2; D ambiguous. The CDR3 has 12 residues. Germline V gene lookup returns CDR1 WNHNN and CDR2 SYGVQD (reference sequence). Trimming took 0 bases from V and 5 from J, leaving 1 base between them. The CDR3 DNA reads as TGCGCCAGCAGTGAGTCGACCGGGGAGCTGTTTTTT. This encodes CASSESTGELFF.

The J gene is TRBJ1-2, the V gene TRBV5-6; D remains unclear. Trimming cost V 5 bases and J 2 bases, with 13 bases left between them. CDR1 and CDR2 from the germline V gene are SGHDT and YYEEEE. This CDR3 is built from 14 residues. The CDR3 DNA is TGTGCCAGCAGTCCTTGGTGGAAAAACTATGGCTACACCTTC. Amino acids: CASSPWWKNYGYTF.

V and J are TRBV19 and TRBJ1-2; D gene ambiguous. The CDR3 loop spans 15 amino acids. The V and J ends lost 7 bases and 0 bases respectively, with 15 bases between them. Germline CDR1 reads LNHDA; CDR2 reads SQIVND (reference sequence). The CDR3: CASIDGRRTNYGYTF. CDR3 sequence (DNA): TGTGCCAGTATCGACGGGCGGCGGACTAACTATGGCTACACCTTC. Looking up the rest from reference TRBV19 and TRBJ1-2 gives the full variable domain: DGGITQSPKYLFRKEGQNVTLSCEQNLNHDAMYWYRQDPGQGLRLIYYSQIVNDFQKGDIAEGYSVSREKKESFPLTVTSAQKNPTAFYLCASIDGRRTNYGYTFGSGTRLTVV.

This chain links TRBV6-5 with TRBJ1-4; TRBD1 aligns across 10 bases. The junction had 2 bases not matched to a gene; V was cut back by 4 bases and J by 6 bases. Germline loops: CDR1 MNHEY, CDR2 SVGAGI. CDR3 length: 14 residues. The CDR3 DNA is TGTGCCAGCAGTTCCGGGACAGGGGATGAAAAACTGTTTTTT. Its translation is CASSSGTGDEKLFF.

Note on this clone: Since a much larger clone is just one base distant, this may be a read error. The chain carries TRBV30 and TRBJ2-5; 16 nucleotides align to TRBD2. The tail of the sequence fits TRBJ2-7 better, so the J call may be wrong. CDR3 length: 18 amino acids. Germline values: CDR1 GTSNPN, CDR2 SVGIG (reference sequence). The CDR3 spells CAWSNPGLAGGSSYEQYF. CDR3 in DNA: TGTGCCTGGAGTAATCCGGGACTAGCGGGAGGGTCCTCCTACGAGCAGTACTTC.

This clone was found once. CDR3 bases: TGCAGCGTTGTCGGTGAGGGAAACTATGGCTACACCTTC. Amino acids: CSVVGEGNYGYTF. The rearrangement links TRBV29-1 to TRBJ1-2, with D unresolved. The CDR3 loop spans 13 amino acids. Germline V gives CDR1 SQVTM, CDR2 ANQGSEA. Trimming stripped 4 bases from V and 2 bases from J, with 11 bases between. Together with reference TRBV29-1 and TRBJ1-2, the CDR3 gives the full variable domain: SAVISQKPSRDICQRGTSLTIQCQVDSQVTMMFWYRQQPGQSLTLIATANQGSEATYESGFVIDKFPISRPNLTFSTLTVSNMSPEDSSIYLCSVVGEGNYGYTFGSGTRLTVV.

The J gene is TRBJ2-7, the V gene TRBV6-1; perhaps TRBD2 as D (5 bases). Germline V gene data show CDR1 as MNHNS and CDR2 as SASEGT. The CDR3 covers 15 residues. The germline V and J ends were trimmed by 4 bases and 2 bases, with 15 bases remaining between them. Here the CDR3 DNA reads TGTGCCAGCAGTGTACGTCCGGGATCAACCTACGAGCAGTACTTC. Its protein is CASSVRPGSTYEQYF.

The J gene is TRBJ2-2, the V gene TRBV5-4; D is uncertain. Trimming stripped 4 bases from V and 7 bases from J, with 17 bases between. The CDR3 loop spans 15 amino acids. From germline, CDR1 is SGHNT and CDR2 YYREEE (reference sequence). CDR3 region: CASSVDVAWGGELFF. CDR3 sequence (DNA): TGTGCCAGCAGCGTGGACGTAGCCTGGGGCGGGGAGCTGTTTTTT.

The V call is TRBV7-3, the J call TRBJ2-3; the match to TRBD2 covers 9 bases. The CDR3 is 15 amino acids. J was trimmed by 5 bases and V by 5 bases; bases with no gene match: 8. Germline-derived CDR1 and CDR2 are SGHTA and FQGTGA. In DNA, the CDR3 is TGTGCCAGCAGCCGTAGCGGGAGTTGGTTAGATACGCAGTATTTT. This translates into CASSRSGSWLDTQYF.

CDR3 sequence: CASSLRGPRSGNTIYF. The DNA for the CDR3 is TGTGCCAGCTCACTCAGGGGCCCTCGCTCTGGAAACACCATATATTTT. The chain recombines TRBV18 with TRBJ1-3; TRBD1 might be the D (6 bases). CDR3 length equals 16 residues. V was trimmed by 4 bases and J by 0 bases, leaving 13 bases between them. CDR1 is KGHSH, CDR2 LQKENI, per germline.

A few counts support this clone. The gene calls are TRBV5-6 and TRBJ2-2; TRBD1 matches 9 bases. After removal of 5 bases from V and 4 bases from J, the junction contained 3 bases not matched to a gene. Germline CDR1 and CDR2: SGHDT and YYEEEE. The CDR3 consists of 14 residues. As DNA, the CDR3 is TGTGCCAGCAGACGGACAGGGGCCACCGGGGAGCTGTTTTTT. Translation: CASRRTGATGELFF.

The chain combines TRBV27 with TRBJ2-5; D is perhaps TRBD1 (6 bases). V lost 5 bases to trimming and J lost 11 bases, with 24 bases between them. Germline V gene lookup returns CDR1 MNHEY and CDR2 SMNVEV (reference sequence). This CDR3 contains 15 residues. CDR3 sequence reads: CASSPASGAPFPQYF. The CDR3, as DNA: TGTGCCAGCAGTCCCGCGTCAGGGGCACCCTTTCCGCAGTACTTC.

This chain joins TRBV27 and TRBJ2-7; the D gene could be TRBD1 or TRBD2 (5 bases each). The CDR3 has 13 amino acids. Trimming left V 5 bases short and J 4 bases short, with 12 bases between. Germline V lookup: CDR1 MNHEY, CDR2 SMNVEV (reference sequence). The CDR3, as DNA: TGTGCCAGCAGTCGAGACGGGGCATACGAGCAGTACTTC. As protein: CASSRDGAYEQYF.

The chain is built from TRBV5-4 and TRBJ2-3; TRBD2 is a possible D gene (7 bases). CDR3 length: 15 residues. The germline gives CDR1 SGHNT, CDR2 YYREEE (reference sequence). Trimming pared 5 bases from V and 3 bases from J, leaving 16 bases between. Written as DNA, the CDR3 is TGTGCCAGCAGTGGGGGGGGCGGGAGTACAGATACGCAGTATTTT. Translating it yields CASSGGGGSTDTQYF.

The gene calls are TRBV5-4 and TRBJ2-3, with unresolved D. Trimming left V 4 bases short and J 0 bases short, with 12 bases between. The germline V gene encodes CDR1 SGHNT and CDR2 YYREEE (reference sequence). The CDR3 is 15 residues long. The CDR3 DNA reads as TGTGCCAGCAGCCCTCAGGTGTCGAGCACAGATACGCAGTATTTT. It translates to CASSPQVSSTDTQYF.

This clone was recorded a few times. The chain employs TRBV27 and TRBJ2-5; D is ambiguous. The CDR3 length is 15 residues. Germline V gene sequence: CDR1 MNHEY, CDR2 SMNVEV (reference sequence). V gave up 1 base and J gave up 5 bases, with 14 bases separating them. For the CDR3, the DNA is TGTGCCAGCAGTTTATATCGCGGCAGCCTGGAGACCCAGTACTTC. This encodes CASSLYRGSLETQYF.

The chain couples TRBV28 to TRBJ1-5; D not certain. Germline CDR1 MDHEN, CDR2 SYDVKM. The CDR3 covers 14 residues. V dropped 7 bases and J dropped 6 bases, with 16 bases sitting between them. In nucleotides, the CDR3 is TGTGCCAGCATAGCGTTGGCGATGAGTCAGCCCCAGCATTTT. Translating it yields CASIALAMSQPQHF.

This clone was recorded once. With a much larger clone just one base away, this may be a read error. In DNA form, the CDR3 reads TGTGCCAGCAGTTCCCCGGACACTGAAGCTTTCTTT. Its translation: CASSSPDTEAFF. This chain links TRBV6-5 with TRBJ1-1; D ambiguous. Germline V gene data show CDR1 as MNHEY and CDR2 as SVGAGI. The CDR3 is 12 residues long. The germline V and J ends were trimmed by 4 bases and 3 bases, with 6 bases remaining between them.

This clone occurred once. For the CDR3, the DNA is TGCGCCAGCAGCCAGTTCAGGGACGTGTATGAAAAACTGTTTTTT. Translated: CASSQFRDVYEKLFF. This rearrangement joins TRBV4-1 to TRBJ1-4, with a weak D call TRBD1 (5 bases). From germline, CDR1 is MGHRA and CDR2 YSYEKL. Trimming took 3 bases from V and 6 from J, leaving 14 bases between them. CDR3 length: 15 amino acids.

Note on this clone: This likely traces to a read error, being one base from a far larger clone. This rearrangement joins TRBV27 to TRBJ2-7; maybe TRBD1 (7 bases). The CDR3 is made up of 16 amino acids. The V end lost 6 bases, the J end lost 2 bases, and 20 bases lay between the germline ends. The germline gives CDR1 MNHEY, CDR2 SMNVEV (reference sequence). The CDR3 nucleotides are TGTGCCAGCAGCCCCACGCCAGGGGGGAGCCCCTACGAGCAGTACTTC. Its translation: CASSPTPGGSPYEQYF.

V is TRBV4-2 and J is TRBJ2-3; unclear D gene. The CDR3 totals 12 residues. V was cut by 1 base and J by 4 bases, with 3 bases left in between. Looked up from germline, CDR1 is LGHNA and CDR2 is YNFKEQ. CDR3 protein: CASSQVSDTQYF. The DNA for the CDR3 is TGTGCCAGCAGCCAAGTTTCAGATACGCAGTATTTT.

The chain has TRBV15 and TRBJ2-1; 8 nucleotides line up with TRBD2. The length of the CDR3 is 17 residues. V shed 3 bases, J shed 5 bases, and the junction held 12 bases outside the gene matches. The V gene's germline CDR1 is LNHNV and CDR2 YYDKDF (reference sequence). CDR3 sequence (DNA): TGTGCCACCAGCAGGGGGCTGGAGCGGGAGAGCGACAATGAGCAGTTCTTC. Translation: CATSRGLERESDNEQFF.